This TCR beta chain was documented in a study of technical replicates of blood from a few donors. Profiled with immunoSEQ multiplex PCR; TCRdb holds only in-frame clones, not every one. The sample contains approximately 99,000 clones, 95% of which appear only once. The sequenced sample consisted of T cells isolated from PBMCs. This clonotype was obtained from a human donor in good health.

The CDR3 reads CASSLTRNEKLFF. The CDR3 DNA sequence: TGCGCCAGCAGCCTGACACGTAATGAAAAACTGTTTTTT. V usage is TRBV4-1 and J usage is TRBJ1-4; D not certain. The germline V gene has CDR1 MGHRA and CDR2 YSYEKL. The CDR3 sequence is 13 residues long. V was clipped by 4 bases and J by 4 bases, with 7 bases between them.